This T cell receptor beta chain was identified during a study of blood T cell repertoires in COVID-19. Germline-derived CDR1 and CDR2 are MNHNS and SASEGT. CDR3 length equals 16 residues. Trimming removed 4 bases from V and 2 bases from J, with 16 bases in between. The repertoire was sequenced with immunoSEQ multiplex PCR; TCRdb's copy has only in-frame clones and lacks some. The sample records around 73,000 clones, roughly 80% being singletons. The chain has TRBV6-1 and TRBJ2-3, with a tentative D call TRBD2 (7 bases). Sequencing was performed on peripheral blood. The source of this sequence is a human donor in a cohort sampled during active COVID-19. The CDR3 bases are TGTGCCAGCAGTGGGGGAGGGGGGATCCCCACAGATACGCAGTATTTT. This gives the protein CASSGGGGIPTDTQYF.